This TCR beta chain is drawn from a study of cytomegalovirus exposure and HLA in healthy donors. It was with 60 Vbeta and 13 Jbeta primers that the PCR ran. Data came from immunoSEQ multiplex PCR; TCRdb stores just in-frame clones and leaves some out. The table lists 130,000 to 150,000 clones, about three quarters of them singletons. The CDR3 consists of 14 residues. The germline gives CDR1 MRHNA, CDR2 SNTAGT. Unmatched junction bases numbered 13, after V lost 2 bases and J lost 15 bases. Only one count was recorded for this clone. This TCR was recovered from a male donor in good health and CMV-seropositive. The chain links TRBV6-4 to TRBJ2-1; 7 positions agree with TRBD2. Sequenced: PBMCs. CDR3 sequence: CASSDGLDGVRGFF. The CDR3 coding sequence is TGTGCCAGCAGTGACGGACTAGATGGTGTGCGTGGGTTCTTC.